This T cell receptor beta chain was obtained from a study of vaccination effects on CD4 cells after COVID-19. As to this clone: Its cognate antigen is unknown.

Culturing for roughly 9 days preceded CD4+ T cell isolation. Participants completed two doses of the BNT162b2 or mRNA-1273 vaccine. Method: immunoSEQ multiplex PCR; TCRdb's copy keeps in-frame clones and lacks some. Counted here are tens of thousands of clones, roughly 75% occurring once; the ten biggest clones make up 2% to 3%. CDR3 length: 13 amino acids. Looked up from germline, CDR1 is SEHNR and CDR2 is FQNEAQ (reference sequence). Trimming stripped 7 bases from V and 1 base from J, with 10 bases between. The input for sequencing was CD4+ T cells from PBMCs cultured without peptide, taken after COVID-19 vaccination. The rearrangement uses TRBV7-9 and TRBJ1-1, with D perhaps TRBD1 (5 bases). The TCR comes from a human donor who received a COVID-19 vaccine. This CDR3 is CASIEDKNTEAFF. The CDR3 DNA reads TGTGCCAGCATCGAGGACAAGAACACTGAAGCTTTCTTT. Based on the CDR3 plus reference TRBV7-9 and TRBJ1-1, the full variable domain is DTGVSQNPRHKITKRGQNVTFRCDPISEHNRLYWYRQTLGQGPEFLTYFQNEAQLEKSRLLSDRFSAERPKGSFSTLEIQRTEQGDSAMYLCASIEDKNTEAFFGQGTRLTVV.